This T cell receptor beta chain was identified during a study of cytomegalovirus exposure and HLA in healthy donors. The method was immunoSEQ multiplex PCR; TCRdb's version includes in-frame clones alone and lacks a portion of them. The data contain over 200,000 clones, 88% of them singletons. Sequencing was performed on PBMCs. The receptor was derived from a young woman in good health and CMV-seronegative.

The CDR3 nucleotides read TGTGCCAGCAGCGCGACGGGGGGGTCGGAGACCCAGTACTTC. This gives the protein CASSATGGSETQYF. V gene TRBV9 combines with J gene TRBJ2-5; 8 positions agree with TRBD2. J lost 5 bases, V lost 3 bases, and 6 bases had no gene match. Germline V gives CDR1 SGDLS, CDR2 YYNGEE. CDR3 length: 14 residues. Using reference TRBV9 and TRBJ2-5 for the parts outside the CDR3, the full variable domain is DSGVTQTPKHLITATGQRVTLRCSPRSGDLSVYWYQQSLDQGLQFLIQYYNGEERAKGNILERFSAQQFPDLHSELNLSSLELGDSALYFCASSATGGSETQYFGPGTRLLVL.